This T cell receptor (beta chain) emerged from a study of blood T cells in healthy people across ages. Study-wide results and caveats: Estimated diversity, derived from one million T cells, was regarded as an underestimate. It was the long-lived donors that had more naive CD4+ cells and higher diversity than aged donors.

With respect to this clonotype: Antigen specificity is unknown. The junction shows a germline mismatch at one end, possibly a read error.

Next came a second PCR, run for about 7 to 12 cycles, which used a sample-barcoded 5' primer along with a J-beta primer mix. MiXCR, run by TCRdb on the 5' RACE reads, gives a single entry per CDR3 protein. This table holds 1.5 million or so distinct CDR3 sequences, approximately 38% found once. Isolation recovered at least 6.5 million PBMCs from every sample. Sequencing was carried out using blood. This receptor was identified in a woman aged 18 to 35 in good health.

CDR3 loop: CASSLRTGASGANVRTF. CDR3 coding DNA: TGTGCCAGCAGTTTAAGAACAGGGGCCTCTGGGGCCAACGTCCGGACTTTC. The chain couples TRBV12-3 or TRBV12-4 to TRBJ2-6, with TRBD1 matching over 7 bases. This CDR3 has 17 amino acids.